This TCR beta chain was identified in a study of cytomegalovirus exposure and HLA in healthy donors. Findings and limits, study-wide: Previous analysis showed most TCR beta V segments were productive about 90% or about 30% of the time.

As for this clone: Antigen specificity is unknown.

60 Vbeta and 13 Jbeta primers were used in PCR. Original data processing: There were about 86 million unique TCR beta chains by a later count, and 8.5 million to 14 million of them were shared. The repertoire was sequenced with immunoSEQ multiplex PCR; TCRdb's copy has only in-frame clones and lacks some. V and J calls and clone size follow that table, whereas D and trimming were derived from the DNA. Of 30,000 to 40,000 clones listed, 70% to 85% are singletons. This CDR3 is built from 15 residues. Germline V gene sequence: CDR1 SNHLY, CDR2 FYNNEI. Losses at the gene ends were 6 bases for V and 5 bases for J; bases not matched to a gene: 10. Donors were nominally healthy when sampled, though unrecorded immune exposures were likely.

The chain joins TRBV2 to TRBJ2-5; TRBD1 aligns across 9 bases. Sequenced sample: PBMCs. The clonotype comes from a woman younger than 35 in good health and CMV-seronegative. This chain's CDR3 is CASSSDRGFEETQYF. The CDR3 nucleotides read TGTGCCAGCAGCTCTGACAGGGGGTTTGAGGAGACCCAGTACTTC.